These 7 T cell receptor beta chains share one sample of origin, sequenced in a study of neurological immune-mediated disorders. TCRdb processed the 5' RACE reads anew with MiXCR; each CDR3 protein has one entry. The sample contains under 80,000 distinct CDR3 sequences, roughly 9.9% of which appear only once. Source material: PBMCs. The receptors derive from a middle-aged man in good health.

This clonotype was counted only a few times. The chain's CDR3 is CASSSGTSDTDTQYF. The CDR3 nucleotides read TGCGCCAGCAGCTCCGGGACTAGCGACACAGATACGCAGTATTTT. J is TRBJ2-3 and V is TRBV5-1; 10 nucleotides line up with TRBD2. CDR3 length equals 15 residues. Losses at the gene ends were 3 bases for V and 2 bases for J; bases not matched to a gene: 3. The germline CDR1 and CDR2 sequences are SGHRS and YFSETQ.

This clonotype was detected ten times or more. The gene calls are TRBV7-3 and TRBJ2-3; perhaps TRBD2 as D (6 bases). The germline V and J ends were trimmed by 3 bases and 2 bases, with 12 bases remaining between them. This CDR3 is built from 15 residues. Per germline, CDR1 SGHTA and CDR2 FQGTGA. Written as DNA, the CDR3 is TGTGCCAGCAGCTTCGACGGGGGACCCACAGATACGCAGTATTTT. Encoded protein: CASSFDGGPTDTQYF.

Note on this clonotype: A much larger clone sits a single nucleotide away, making a read error possible. The J gene is TRBJ2-1, the V gene TRBV5-1; possibly TRBD1 or TRBD2 for D (5 bases each). This CDR3 has 14 residues. Trimming shortened V by 0 bases and J by 10 bases, and 14 bases separated the two germline ends. CDR1 is SGHRS, CDR2 YFSETQ, per germline. The CDR3 loop is CASSLAGQGDEQFF. The CDR3 DNA reads TGCGCCAGCAGCTTGGCGGGTCAAGGGGACGAGCAGTTCTTC.

There are many counts of this clonotype. This chain uses TRBV24-1 with TRBJ2-1; D ambiguous. CDR3 length equals 14 residues. V was trimmed by 1 base and J by 3 bases, leaving 6 bases between them. The germline gives CDR1 KGHDR, CDR2 SFDVKD. This CDR3 is CATSDFPGYNEQFF. As DNA, the CDR3 is TGTGCCACCAGTGATTTCCCCGGCTACAATGAGCAGTTCTTC.

This clonotype occurred many times. The chain combines TRBV7-8 with TRBJ2-2; D perhaps matches TRBD2 (6 bases). This CDR3 spans 13 amino acids. V shed 5 bases and J shed 4 bases, with 8 bases lying between them. Germline lookup yields CDR1 SGHVS and CDR2 FQNEAQ. As DNA, the CDR3 is TGTGCCAGCAGCCCCGGGGGCACCGGGGAGCTGTTTTTT. Its translation: CASSPGGTGELFF.

This clonotype was seen many times. V usage is TRBV29-1 and J usage is TRBJ2-5, with D possibly being TRBD2 (5 bases). V gave up 6 bases and J gave up 2 bases, with 10 bases separating them. This CDR3 has 12 residues. Germline V lookup: CDR1 SQVTM, CDR2 ANQGSEA. The CDR3 coding sequence is TGCAGCGTCCGGGAAACACAAGAGACCCAGTACTTC. Its protein is CSVRETQETQYF.

This clonotype occurred many times. The chain carries TRBV11-2 and TRBJ2-7, with 8 bases identical to TRBD2. Germline trimming cut 7 bases from V and 1 base from J; bases unmatched to any gene: 3. The CDR3 is made up of 13 amino acids. The germline CDR1 and CDR2 sequences are SGHAT and FQNNGV. In DNA form, the CDR3 reads TGTGCCAGCACGGTAGCGGGGTCCTACGAGCAGTACTTC. Protein: CASTVAGSYEQYF.